Below, 10 T cell receptor beta chains from the same sample are listed, as sequenced in a study of shared clonotypes between healthy human individuals. Assay: immunoSEQ multiplex PCR; the TCRdb copy retains only in-frame clones and omits some. This table holds approximately 2.5 million clones, 85% to 95% found once. The sequenced material came from naive CD4+ T cells sorted from blood. The subset: CD45RA+ positively selected. These receptor sequences come from a man in his late teens or twenties in good health.

Concerning this clone itself: This same CDR3 is encoded by further DNA sequences in the sample. The chain is built from TRBV5-1 and TRBJ1-1; TRBD1 aligns across 8 bases. Germline V gene lookup returns CDR1 SGHRS and CDR2 YFSETQ. With 3 bases clipped from V and 4 bases from J, the junction kept 5 bases outside the gene matches. CDR3 size: 14 residues. The DNA for the CDR3 is TGCGCCAGCAGCTCGACAGGGGTGGGCACTGAAGCTTTCTTT. It yields the protein CASSSTGVGTEAFF.

The chain recombines TRBV21-1 with TRBJ2-2; the DNA was not compared with TRBD1, the D call given in the table. TRBV21-1 is annotated as a pseudogene. The CDR3 spans 14 residues. The chain's CDR3 is CASTYTGNTGELFF. In DNA, the CDR3 is TGTGCCAGCACCTATACAGGGAACACCGGGGAGCTGTTTTTT.

About this clone: The sample carries other DNA sequences with the same CDR3. The V gene is TRBV20-1, the J gene TRBJ2-1; TRBD2 might be the D (6 bases). There are 11 residues in the CDR3. V shed 2 bases and J shed 9 bases, with 8 bases lying between them. CDR1 and CDR2 from the germline V gene are DFQATT and SNEGSKA (reference sequence). Here the CDR3 DNA reads TGCAGTGCTAGAAGTAGCGGTGAGCAGTTCTTC. Amino acid sequence: CSARSSGEQFF.

The rearrangement joins TRBV2 to TRBJ1-6; a possible D gene is TRBD1 (5 bases). Germline assignment: CDR1 SNHLY and CDR2 FYNNEI. V lost 10 bases and J 5 bases, leaving 15 bases between the germline ends. The CDR3 has 14 amino acids. Here the CDR3 DNA reads TGTGCCAACGGGGGGAATTTAAATAATTCACCCCTCCACTTT. Protein sequence: CANGGNLNNSPLHF.

For the CDR3, the DNA is TGTGCCAGCAGGGGGAAAGGGACTCACATAAGCGAGCAGTACTTC. Its translation: CASRGKGTHISEQYF. This sequence joins TRBV7-2 and TRBJ2-7; D perhaps matches TRBD2 (6 bases). V shed 6 bases and J shed 6 bases, with 21 bases lying between them. The CDR3 is 15 residues long. From germline, CDR1 is SGHTA and CDR2 FQGNSA.

With regard to this clone: The same CDR3 is also encoded by other DNA sequences in this sample. V usage is TRBV5-1 and J usage is TRBJ2-2, with D uncertain. V was clipped by 3 bases and J by 5 bases, with 2 bases between them. The CDR3 runs 11 residues. Looked up from germline, CDR1 is SGHRS and CDR2 is YFSETQ. CDR3 nucleotide sequence: TGCGCCAGCAGCTATACCGGGGAGCTGTTTTTT. Its translation: CASSYTGELFF.

Concerning this clone: The junction departs from the called germline gene at one end, perhaps through a read error. The chain has TRBV11-2 and TRBJ1-3; TRBD1 might be the D (5 bases). The CDR3 sequence is 15 residues long. Germline V gene lookup returns CDR1 SGHAT and CDR2 FQNNGV. CDR3 DNA sequence: TGTGCCAGCAGCCTAGACAGTGTCTCTGGAAACACCATATATTTT. Its translation is CASSLDSVSGNTIYF.

The chain combines TRBV6-6 with TRBJ1-5, with D uncertain. The CDR3 consists of 14 residues. From germline, CDR1 is MNHNY and CDR2 SVGAGI (reference sequence). Trimming removed 5 bases from V and 0 bases from J, with 8 bases in between. CDR3 residues: CASSKTSSNQPQHF. CDR3 coding DNA: TGTGCCAGCAGTAAGACCTCTAGCAATCAGCCCCAGCATTTT.

The rearrangement links TRBV29-1 to TRBJ2-3, with a tentative D call TRBD2 (6 bases). The CDR3 extends over 13 amino acids. CDR1 and CDR2 (germline): SQVTM, ANQGSEA. Trimming stripped 8 bases from V and 8 bases from J, with 20 bases between. The CDR3, as DNA: TGCAGCCTTTCCGTCGCGGTGGGGGGTACGCAGTATTTT. Its protein is CSLSVAVGGTQYF.

Regarding this clone: This specimen includes other DNA sequences encoding the same CDR3. V usage is TRBV7-2 and J usage is TRBJ1-3; D is unclear. The germline gives CDR1 SGHTA, CDR2 FQGNSA. The CDR3 length is 14 residues. V shed 3 bases and J shed 0 bases, with 6 bases lying between them. The CDR3 coding sequence is TGTGCCAGCAGCTTGGGTAACTCTGGAAACACCATATATTTT. This translates into CASSLGNSGNTIYF.